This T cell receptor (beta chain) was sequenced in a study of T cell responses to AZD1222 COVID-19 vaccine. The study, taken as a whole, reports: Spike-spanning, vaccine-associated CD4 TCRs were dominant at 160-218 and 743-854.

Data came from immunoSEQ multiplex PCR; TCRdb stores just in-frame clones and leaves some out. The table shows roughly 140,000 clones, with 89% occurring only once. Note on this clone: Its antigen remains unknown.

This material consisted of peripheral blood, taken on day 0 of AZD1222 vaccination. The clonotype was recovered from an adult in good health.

CDR3 region: CSVEERNTEAFF. CDR3 nucleotide sequence: TGCAGCGTTGAAGAGAGGAACACTGAAGCTTTCTTT. The chain couples TRBV29-1 to TRBJ1-1; D gene ambiguous. Per germline, CDR1 SQVTM and CDR2 ANQGSEA. The CDR3 contains 12 residues. V lost 0 bases and J 1 base, leaving 3 bases between the germline ends.